These 13 T cell receptor beta chains share one sample of origin, sequenced in a study of blood T cell repertoires in COVID-19. The repertoire was sequenced with immunoSEQ multiplex PCR; TCRdb's copy has only in-frame clones and lacks some. Of approximately 60,000 clones in the sample, under 80% were seen once. Sequencing was carried out using peripheral blood. The receptors come from a man in his 60s with acute or convalescent COVID-19.

This chain connects TRBV5-1 to TRBJ1-1, with D perhaps matching TRBD1 (6 bases). Germline assignment: CDR1 SGHRS and CDR2 YFSETQ. The V gene lost 0 bases and the J gene lost 0 bases, with 9 bases spanning the gap. The CDR3 is 15 amino acids. For the CDR3, the DNA is TGCGCCAGCAGCTTGGGGCAGGGGATGAACACTGAAGCTTTCTTT. Its protein product is CASSLGQGMNTEAFF.

This chain joins TRBV3-1 (or the pseudogene TRBV3-2) and TRBJ1-4; the D is unclear. V gave up 3 bases and J gave up 0 bases, with 5 bases separating them. The V gene's germline CDR1 is LGHDT and CDR2 YNNKEL (reference sequence). This CDR3 has 14 residues. CDR3 nucleotide sequence: TGTGCCAGCAGCCACAGCGCAACTAATGAAAAACTGTTTTTT. Its protein is CASSHSATNEKLFF.

This clone was found a few times. The genes are TRBV5-1 and TRBJ2-1; D uncertain. In germline, CDR1 is SGHRS, CDR2 YFSETQ. V was pared by 4 bases and J by 3 bases, with 11 bases between. The CDR3 runs 14 residues. The CDR3 DNA reads as TGCGCCAGCAGCCCAGATACAGTCTACAATGAGCAGTTCTTC. It specifies CASSPDTVYNEQFF.

This chain connects TRBV19 to TRBJ1-1, with D perhaps matching TRBD1 (6 bases). V lost 4 bases, J lost 4 bases, and 13 bases lay in between. CDR1 LNHDA and CDR2 SQIVND come from the germline V gene (reference sequence). The CDR3 spans 14 residues. The CDR3 nucleotides are TGTGCCAGTAGTAACGTACAGGGCCGCACTGAAGCTTTCTTT. Its protein product is CASSNVQGRTEAFF.

This clone has a handful of counts. This chain links TRBV27 with TRBJ2-3; a weak D match, TRBD1 (5 bases). This CDR3 contains 15 residues. The ends were cut back, 6 bases at V and 1 base at J, with 14 bases in the middle. Looked up from germline, CDR1 is MNHEY and CDR2 is SMNVEV (reference sequence). The CDR3 protein is CASSRQGWGTDTQYF. CDR3 DNA sequence: TGTGCCAGCAGCCGCCAGGGTTGGGGCACAGATACGCAGTATTTT.

This clone was observed a single time. The gene calls are TRBV7-9 and TRBJ2-1; no definite D call. Per the germline V gene, CDR1 is SEHNR and CDR2 is FQNEAQ (reference sequence). V was clipped by 1 base and J by 10 bases, with 8 bases between them. The CDR3 loop spans 12 amino acids. CDR3 residues: CASSLVAGEQFF. As DNA, the CDR3 is TGTGCCAGCAGCTTAGTTGCAGGAGAGCAGTTCTTC.

V is TRBV29-1 and J is TRBJ2-1, with D perhaps matching TRBD1 (6 bases). The CDR3 contains 13 residues. CDR1 SQVTM and CDR2 ANQGSEA come from the germline V gene. The V gene lost 3 bases and the J gene lost 1 base, with 7 bases spanning the gap. The DNA for the CDR3 is TGCAGCGTTGATACAGGGTCCTACAATGAGCAGTTCTTC. It encodes CSVDTGSYNEQFF.

The CDR3 spells CASSPGTGGEQYF. CDR3 DNA: TGTGCCAGCAGCCCTGGTACAGGGGGCGAGCAGTACTTC. V usage is TRBV7-6 and J usage is TRBJ2-7, with TRBD1 matching 8 bases. V dropped 5 bases and J dropped 6; count of bases not matched to a gene: 6. In germline, CDR1 is SGHVS, CDR2 FNYEAQ. The CDR3 covers 13 residues.

CDR3 amino acids: CSVEVSSYGYTF. The CDR3 bases are TGCAGCGTTGAGGTCAGTTCCTATGGCTACACCTTC. The V and J genes are TRBV29-1 and TRBJ1-2; D is unresolved. CDR1 is SQVTM and CDR2 is ANQGSEA in the germline V gene. Trimming left V 3 bases short and J 4 bases short, with 9 bases between. The CDR3 covers 12 residues. The full variable domain, in which reference TRBV29-1 and TRBJ1-2 provide the parts outside the CDR3, is SAVISQKPSRDICQRGTSLTIQCQVDSQVTMMFWYRQQPGQSLTLIATANQGSEATYESGFVIDKFPISRPNLTFSTLTVSNMSPEDSSIYLCSVEVSSYGYTFGSGTRLTVV.

The V and J genes are TRBV28 and TRBJ2-5, with TRBD2 as a possible D gene (6 bases). Trimming stripped 3 bases from V and 3 bases from J, with 14 bases between. Germline V CDR1 and CDR2: MDHEN, SYDVKM. The CDR3 loop spans 15 amino acids. The CDR3 DNA sequence: TGTGCCAGCAGTTTCTCGGGACTGGGCGAAGAGACCCAGTACTTC. This sequence encodes CASSFSGLGEETQYF.

V usage is TRBV27 and J usage is TRBJ2-7; 11 bases are a match to TRBD1. Germline lookup yields CDR1 MNHEY and CDR2 SMNVEV (reference sequence). With 4 bases clipped from V and 6 bases from J, the junction kept 5 bases outside the gene matches. The CDR3 has 14 amino acids. CDR3: CASSYWTGGFEQYF. The DNA of the CDR3 is TGTGCCAGCAGTTACTGGACAGGGGGCTTCGAGCAGTACTTC.

The genes are TRBV19 and TRBJ1-1; 8 nucleotides align to TRBD1. The V gene end was trimmed by 6 bases and the J gene end by 0 bases; junction bases not matched to a gene: 9. Per germline, CDR1 LNHDA and CDR2 SQIVND (reference sequence). The CDR3 is 16 amino acids. The CDR3 region has the DNA TGTGCCAGTAGCCCAAACAGGGGGGGAATGAACACTGAAGCTTTCTTT. Its protein product is CASSPNRGGMNTEAFF.

The chain links TRBV18 to TRBJ2-5, with 8 bases lining up with TRBD1. The CDR3 sequence is 14 residues long. The V and J ends lost 3 bases and 1 base, in that order; junction bases with no gene match: 1. In germline, CDR1 is KGHSH, CDR2 LQKENI. The chain's CDR3 is CASSPDRAQETQYF. The CDR3 region has the DNA TGTGCCAGCTCACCGGACAGGGCCCAAGAGACCCAGTACTTC.